This paragraph covers one T cell receptor (beta chain) sequence. This clone was counted between two and nine times. Which antigen it targets is not known. Base qualities were left out, and no much larger clone turns up one base away. Genomic DNA was isolated from the sorted cells so that the TCRbeta CDR3 region could be sequenced. The immunoSEQ Assay was used for sequencing of TCRbeta CDR3 regions. This is the immuneACCESS table as TCRdb keeps it, with only in-frame sequences that have V and J called. A part of the clones is gone; compared with another copy, unresolved V genes explain less than half, and the rest is unexplained. The table for this sample lists about 40,000 clones; around 91% of them were counted only once. The ten largest account for approximately 4.4% of the sample. This record comes from a study of OX40 agonist ivuxolimab in advanced cancers. With regard to the full study: Ivuxolimab, which targeted the costimulatory receptor OX40 (CD134), was an agonistic, fully human IgG2 monoclonal antibody. Intravenous ivuxolimab was administered to patients every 2 weeks at six dose levels: 0.01, 0.1, 0.3, 1.5, 3 and 10 mg/kg. Of the roughly 51 patients in dose escalation, about 20 had hepatocellular carcinoma, around 15 had melanoma, 9 had renal cell carcinoma and 9 had head and neck cancer. The dose-escalation cohort was 82.7% male with a mean age of about 58 years, ranging from roughly 23 to 90. Patients were allowed to have had prior anti-PD-1, anti-PD-L1 or anti-CTLA-4 therapy, and around 40% of the dose-escalation patients had previously received checkpoint inhibitors. Three dose-escalation patients achieved partial responses, one with hepatocellular carcinoma and two with cutaneous melanoma. Peripheral TCRbeta sequencing aimed to test whether ivuxolimab altered TCR sequence diversity and caused clonal T-cell expansion. The monotherapy dose-escalation portion (N of about 49 patients) of the phase I ivuxolimab trial is reported in the paper.

Trimming removed 5 bases from V and 6 bases from J, leaving 13 bases between the germline ends. The CDR3, cysteine through phenylalanine, is 13 amino acids long. Just the 39-base CDR3 DNA is kept, in frame starting at base 1. CDR1 and CDR2 are read off the germline V gene as SGHVS and FNYEAQ. The trial excluded patients who had a history of autoimmune disease or were on systemic immunosuppression. In every dose cohort, peripheral blood was drawn for TCR sequencing at baseline, cycle 4 day 1, and cycle 7 day 1. The samples were drawn from a first-in-human, open-label, multicenter phase I dose-escalation trial of ivuxolimab. The trial enrolled adults with locally advanced or metastatic head and neck squamous cell, hepatocellular, melanoma or renal cell carcinoma. Before TCR sequencing, CD4+ T cells and CD8+ T cells from peripheral blood were sorted into separate populations. Here is what the overall study found, with its caveats: Low levels of normalized T-cell clonal expansion were also seen in some patients who did not respond. The antigen specificity of the peripheral T cells that underwent clonal expansion was not determined. After ivuxolimab, CD8+ T cells had more expanded clones than CD4+ T cells on average. In partial responders in the 0.1-3.0 mg/kg groups, normalized peripheral clonal expansion was found to be among the lowest, especially among CD8+ T cells. At doses of 0.1 to 3.0 mg/kg, clonal expansion of both CD4+ and CD8+ T cells in blood was seen between baseline and week 6.

The source is an adult with an advanced solid tumor such as melanoma, head and neck, liver or kidney cancer. The sequences come from CD4+ or CD8+ T cells sorted from blood, collected in a trial of the OX40 agonist ivuxolimab. This chain is built from TRBV7-6 and TRBJ1-1, with no D gene named confidently. The CDR3 in this case is CASSPARQSEAFF. The bases are TGTGCCAGCAGCCCAGCCAGGCAATCTGAAGCTTTCTTT. This CDR3, with the reference TRBV7-6 and TRBJ1-1 proteins standing in past its ends, gives the full variable domain GAGVSQSPRYKVTKRGQDVALRCDPISGHVSLYWYRQALGQGPEFLTYFNYEAQQDKSGLPNDRFSAERPEGSISTLTIQRTEQRDSAMYRCASSPARQSEAFFGQGTRLTVV.